The present TCR beta chain was sequenced within a study of early T cells in non-severe SARS-CoV-2 infection. About the study: Unpaired chains resulted from sequencing bulk RNA of unsorted whole blood.

Ten or more counts support this clonotype. In the library, individual cDNA molecules carried attached unique molecular identifiers. From the 5' RACE reads, TCRdb called clonotypes with MiXCR, one entry per CDR3 protein. The sample lists tens of thousands of distinct CDR3 sequences; roughly 18% were seen once. The CDR3 contains 15 residues. Between the trimmed V and J ends, which lost 0 bases and 1 base, there was a span of 8 bases. The V gene's germline CDR1 is MRHNA and CDR2 SNTAGT. The clonotype originates from an adult who was a healthcare worker with PCR-confirmed SARS-CoV-2 infection or an uninfected control (not recorded which). The specimen was whole blood, collected at baseline. This chain uses TRBV6-4 with TRBJ2-3, with D maybe TRBD1 (6 bases). CDR3 in amino acids: CASSDSPGGTDTQYF. The DNA for the CDR3 is TGTGCCAGCAGTGACTCGCCAGGGGGCACAGATACGCAGTATTTT.